These 3 T cell receptor beta chains came from one sample sequenced in a study of Graves' ophthalmopathy and Graves' hyperthyroidism. The authors amplified TCR beta CDR3 regions, and they did so from RNA transcripts for repertoire sequencing. Amplification began with first-round RT-PCR using HTBI primers, then second-round multiplex PCR was performed. One entry per CDR3 protein, called by TCRdb with MiXCR from the multiplex PCR reads. The profile shows 600,000 to 950,000 distinct CDR3 sequences, around 40% of them singletons. What was sequenced was peripheral blood. Every receptor here comes from an adult man with Graves' ophthalmopathy.

This clonotype was observed a handful of times. The chain combines TRBV7-2 with TRBJ2-7, with TRBD2 matching over 13 bases. CDR1 SGHTA and CDR2 FQGNSA come from the germline V gene. The CDR3 extends over 19 amino acids. J lost 5 bases, V lost 3 bases, and 16 bases had no gene match. The CDR3 protein is CASSFIPVGLAGARNEQYF. CDR3 DNA: TGTGCCAGCAGCTTTATTCCAGTCGGACTAGCGGGAGCAAGGAACGAGCAGTACTTC.

This clonotype was counted many times. The rearrangement uses TRBV7-6 and TRBJ1-4; TRBD1 might be the D (5 bases). In germline, CDR1 is SGHVS, CDR2 FNYEAQ. V was pared by 2 bases and J by 5 bases, with 15 bases between. This CDR3 spans 16 amino acids. The CDR3 DNA sequence: TGTGCCAGCAGCTTAAGGCAGGGACGGTCAAATGAAAAACTGTTTTTT. Translation gives CASSLRQGRSNEKLFF.

This clonotype has only one observation. The chain recombines TRBV7-8 with TRBJ1-2; D is ambiguous. Trimming removed 0 bases at V and 12 bases at J, with 14 bases between. The CDR3 sequence is 13 residues long. Looked up from germline, CDR1 is SGHVS and CDR2 is FQNEAQ. The CDR3, as DNA: TGTGCCAGCAGCTTAGCCGGCAGCTCTGGAAACACCTTC. This sequence encodes CASSLAGSSGNTF.